The next 26 T cell receptor beta chains were all read from a single sample in a study of regulatory T cells in long-lasting Graves disease. In building TCR beta libraries, iRepertoire HTBI primers were used together with Arm-PCR of CDR3 regions. TCRdb analysed the multiplex PCR reads with MiXCR anew, one entry per CDR3 protein. The sample holds around 420,000 distinct CDR3 sequences; 15% are singletons and the top ten take about 7.6%. Time point meaning: newly diagnosed GD, antithyroid drugs for less than 3 months. RNA from PBMCs was the source of the TCR library. Separately, the same data were catalogued under a study of T cells in Graves' hyperthyroidism and ophthalmopathy.

The sample consisted of peripheral blood mononuclear cells (PBMCs), taken at new diagnosis, from a patient treated with antithyroid drugs. These receptors originate from a woman aged 40-49 years with Graves disease.

As regards this clonotype: Since a far larger clone is one base different, this is likely a read error. The J gene is TRBJ2-7, the V gene TRBV11-2, with 9 bases identical to TRBD2. This CDR3 is built from 14 residues. The V gene's germline CDR1 is SGHAT and CDR2 FQNNGV. The CDR3 is CASSRWTSDYGQYF. CDR3 DNA sequence: TGTGCCAGCAGCCGATGGACTAGCGACTACGGGCAGTACTTC.

This clonotype came up many times. The rearrangement joins TRBV28 to TRBJ2-7; D not certain. Germline assignment: CDR1 MDHEN and CDR2 SYDVKM. Trimming pared 3 bases from V and 5 bases from J, leaving 8 bases between. The CDR3 runs 12 residues. CDR3 residues: CASSFRVDEQYF. In DNA, the CDR3 is TGTGCCAGCAGTTTTCGGGTGGACGAGCAGTACTTC.

This clonotype appeared many times. The chain combines TRBV7-2 with TRBJ2-2; no clear D. CDR3 length equals 13 residues. With 5 bases removed from V and 7 bases from J, the gap between germline ends came to 11 bases. CDR1 is SGHTA, CDR2 FQGNSA, per germline. For the CDR3, the DNA is TGTGCCAGCAGCCCTCTTGGGATCGGGGAGCTGTTTTTT. As protein: CASSPLGIGELFF. Together with reference TRBV7-2 and TRBJ2-2, the CDR3 gives the full variable domain: GAGVSQSPSNKVTEKGKDVELRCDPISGHTALYWYRQSLGQGLEFLIYFQGNSAPDKSGLPSDRFSAERTGGSVSTLTIQRTQQEDSAVYLCASSPLGIGELFFGEGSRLTVL.

This clonotype was seen ten or more times. V usage is TRBV12-3 or TRBV12-4 and J usage is TRBJ1-2; possibly TRBD1 for D (6 bases). Trimming left V 1 base short and J 2 bases short, with 11 bases between. The CDR3 runs 15 residues. The CDR3 nucleotides read TGTGCCAGCAGTTTAGAAAACGACAGGAACTATGGCTACACCTTC. Its translation: CASSLENDRNYGYTF.

This clonotype was seen ten or more times. V gene TRBV6-1 combines with J gene TRBJ2-3, with 8 bases identical to TRBD1. Germline CDR1 and CDR2: MNHNS and SASEGT. This CDR3 contains 17 residues. The trim removed 6 bases at V and 0 bases at J, leaving 11 bases unmatched. The CDR3 spells CASRTGTGSTSTDTQYF. DNA of the CDR3: TGTGCCAGCAGAACCGGGACAGGTTCAACTAGCACAGATACGCAGTATTTT.

This clonotype was detected a few times. The chain recombines TRBV10-1 with TRBJ2-1, with D uncertain. V was cut by 5 bases and J by 5 bases, with 13 bases left in between. Germline V gene lookup returns CDR1 WNHNN and CDR2 SYGVQD (reference sequence). This CDR3 region has 14 residues. CDR3 DNA sequence: TGCGCCAGCAGTTCGACCTCTAGAGACAATGAGCAGTTCTTC. It yields the protein CASSSTSRDNEQFF.

This clonotype was counted at least ten times. V is TRBV7-9 and J is TRBJ1-2, with 9 bases matching TRBD1. The CDR3 is 14 amino acids. Germline V gene data show CDR1 as SEHNR and CDR2 as FQNEAQ (reference sequence). After removal of 5 bases from V and 4 bases from J, the junction contained 5 bases not matched to a gene. Written as DNA, the CDR3 is TGTGCCAGCAGCCAGGGACAGGGACTCTATGGCTACACCTTC. It codes for CASSQGQGLYGYTF.

This clonotype has just a few counts. The chain has TRBV4-1 and TRBJ2-7, with 9 bases matching TRBD2. Per germline, CDR1 MGHRA and CDR2 YSYEKL. This CDR3 region has 18 residues. The ends lost 2 bases at V and 3 bases at J; junction bases unmatched: 14. The CDR3 sequence is CASSQLRTREGGFYEQYF. CDR3 nucleotides: TGCGCCAGCAGCCAACTCAGAACGCGGGAGGGTGGATTCTACGAGCAGTACTTC.

The rearrangement uses TRBV6-5 and TRBJ2-5; 13 bases line up with TRBD2. The J segment lost 4 bases and the V segment lost 2 bases, leaving 4 bases of the junction unmatched. The CDR3 extends over 16 amino acids. Germline loops: CDR1 MNHEY, CDR2 SVGAGI. The DNA for the CDR3 is TGTGCCAGCAGTTACGTCGGACTAGCGGGAGTAGAGACCCAGTACTTC. Its translation is CASSYVGLAGVETQYF.

This clonotype was seen repeatedly, ten times or more. The chain carries TRBV6-1 and TRBJ1-5, with D perhaps TRBD1 (5 bases). CDR1 and CDR2 from the germline V gene are MNHNS and SASEGT. With 4 bases removed from V and 1 base from J, the gap between germline ends came to 11 bases. The CDR3 covers 15 residues. CDR3 coding DNA: TGTGCCAGCAGTGTGAGAGGGACGAGCAATCAGCCCCAGCATTTT. Translated: CASSVRGTSNQPQHF.

This clonotype was picked up many times. In DNA, the CDR3 is TGTGCCAGCAGCCCTGACGGACACTCTGGAAACACCATATATTTT. It is translated as CASSPDGHSGNTIYF. The rearrangement uses TRBV7-9 and TRBJ1-3; weak D call: TRBD1 (5 bases). CDR3 length equals 15 residues. Trimming shortened V by 5 bases and J by 0 bases, and 11 bases separated the two germline ends. Germline-derived CDR1 and CDR2 are SEHNR and FQNEAQ (reference sequence). The complete variable domain, with remaining parts taken from reference TRBV7-9 and TRBJ1-3, reads DTGVSQNPRHKITKRGQNVTFRCDPISEHNRLYWYRQTLGQGPEFLTYFQNEAQLEKSRLLSDRFSAERPKGSFSTLEIQRTEQGDSAMYLCASSPDGHSGNTIYFGEGSWLTVV.

At least ten counts were recorded for this clonotype. The CDR3 bases are TGTGCCAGCAGCTTGGGACCGATTAATTCACCCCTCCACTTT. Protein product: CASSLGPINSPLHF. The V and J genes are TRBV7-8 and TRBJ1-6, with D maybe TRBD1 (5 bases). CDR1 and CDR2 (germline): SGHVS, FQNEAQ. The length of the CDR3 is 14 residues. Trimming cost V 3 bases and J 6 bases, with 9 bases left between them. The entire variable domain, with the rest obtained from reference TRBV7-8 and TRBJ1-6, is as follows: GAGVSQSPRYKVAKRGQDVALRCDPISGHVSLFWYQQALGQGPEFLTYFQNEAQLDKSGLPSDRFFAERPEGSVSTLKIQRTQQEDSAVYLCASSLGPINSPLHFGNGTRLTVT.

The chain combines TRBV6-2 or TRBV6-3 with TRBJ1-5; the D is unclear. Trimming took off 5 bases at V and 7 bases at J, with 9 bases between the two ends. The length of the CDR3 is 12 residues. Germline V lookup: CDR1 MNHEY, CDR2 SVGEGT. The CDR3 sequence is CASSEAEQPQHF. Written as DNA, the CDR3 is TGTGCCAGCAGTGAAGCGGAGCAGCCCCAGCATTTT.

This clonotype was detected many times. This chain links TRBV10-3 with TRBJ2-7, with a possible D match to TRBD1 (5 bases). Germline loops: CDR1 ENHRY, CDR2 SYGVKD. Trimming pared 6 bases from V and 1 base from J, leaving 7 bases between. The CDR3 sequence is 12 residues long. The CDR3 region has the DNA TGTGCCATCAGAACAGGATCCTACGAGCAGTACTTC. Translated, it gives CAIRTGSYEQYF.

This clonotype was counted many times. The V gene is TRBV11-2, the J gene TRBJ1-1; D remains unclear. The germline V and J ends were trimmed by 2 bases and 1 base, with 8 bases remaining between them. Per germline, CDR1 SGHAT and CDR2 FQNNGV. The CDR3 covers 14 residues. The CDR3 DNA reads as TGTGCCAGCAGCTTAAACAGAGCGAACACTGAAGCTTTCTTT. Its translation: CASSLNRANTEAFF.

This clonotype was counted at least ten times. This chain joins TRBV5-1 and TRBJ2-5, with TRBD2 matching over 15 bases. J lost 4 bases, V lost 2 bases, and 12 bases had no gene match. Germline CDR1 is SGHRS and CDR2 is YFSETQ. The CDR3 has 19 residues. The CDR3 bases are TGCGCCAGCAGCTTCAAACTTGGACTAGCGGGAGGGCCGGGAGAGACCCAGTACTTC. Translating it yields CASSFKLGLAGGPGETQYF.

Note on this clonotype: At one end, the junction sequence differs from germline, possibly due to a read error. The V gene is TRBV25-1, the J gene TRBJ2-2; weak D call: TRBD2 (5 bases). The germline gives CDR1 MGHDK, CDR2 SYGVNS. There are 14 residues in the CDR3. The CDR3 sequence: CASSERANTGELSF. CDR3 in DNA: TGTGCCAGCAGTGAACGGGCGAACACCGGGGAGCTGTCTTTT.

This clonotype was seen only a few times. This rearrangement joins TRBV7-9 to TRBJ2-2; TRBD2 matches at 10 bases. From germline, CDR1 is SEHNR and CDR2 FQNEAQ (reference sequence). The CDR3 is made up of 19 amino acids. With 1 base clipped from V and 1 base from J, the junction kept 9 bases outside the gene matches. The CDR3 coding sequence is TGTGCCAGCAGCTTAGAACCACTTCTAGCGGGGGTGAACACCGGGGAGCTGTTTTTT. It specifies CASSLEPLLAGVNTGELFF.

The chain joins TRBV27 to TRBJ2-5; 9 bases map to TRBD2. Germline trimming cut 6 bases from V and 3 bases from J; bases unmatched to any gene: 2. The CDR3 is 13 residues long. The germline CDR1 and CDR2 sequences are MNHEY and SMNVEV (reference sequence). CDR3 region: CASRASGEETQYF. The CDR3 DNA sequence: TGTGCCAGCAGGGCTAGCGGGGAAGAGACCCAGTACTTC.

The genes are TRBV7-2 and TRBJ1-6, with D unresolved. Trimming removed 5 bases from V and 9 bases from J, with 20 bases in between. Germline V CDR1 and CDR2: SGHTA, FQGNSA. This CDR3 comprises 16 residues. CDR3 in DNA: TGTGCCAGCAGCCTTTGGCCTCGGGCGGATGGTTCACCCCTCCACTTT. Encoded protein: CASSLWPRADGSPLHF.

This clonotype has just one count. The CDR3 nucleotides are TGTGCCAGCTCCCTGGCTCGGGGAGGGGATAAAAACACTGAAGCTTTCTTT. Its translation: CASSLARGGDKNTEAFF. The genes are TRBV18 and TRBJ1-1; the D gene is possibly TRBD1 (5 bases). The germline V and J ends were trimmed by 6 bases and 2 bases, with 22 bases remaining between them. CDR1 and CDR2 from the germline V gene are KGHSH and LQKENI. This CDR3 is 17 amino acids long.

The chain joins TRBV19 to TRBJ2-4, with 7 bases matching TRBD2. Germline assignment: CDR1 LNHDA and CDR2 SQIVND (reference sequence). This CDR3 spans 17 amino acids. J was trimmed by 5 bases and V by 5 bases; bases with no gene match: 15. The CDR3 DNA reads TGTGCCAGTAGTGTTCCCCCCGGGAGGTGGCGGGAAAACATTCAGTACTTC. Translation gives CASSVPPGRWRENIQYF. Looking up the rest from reference TRBV19 and TRBJ2-4 gives the full variable domain: DGGITQSPKYLFRKEGQNVTLSCEQNLNHDAMYWYRQDPGQGLRLIYYSQIVNDFQKGDIAEGYSVSREKKESFPLTVTSAQKNPTAFYLCASSVPPGRWRENIQYFGAGTRLSVL.

This clonotype was seen at least ten times. The chain links TRBV24-1 to TRBJ1-2, with D uncertain. Germline CDR1 reads KGHDR; CDR2 reads SFDVKD. Trimming removed 2 bases from V and 2 bases from J, with 8 bases in between. The CDR3 is made up of 14 amino acids. CDR3 bases: TGTGCCACCAGTGATTCGACTACCAACTATGGCTACACCTTC. As protein: CATSDSTTNYGYTF.

Ten or more counts support this clonotype. This chain joins TRBV29-1 and TRBJ2-5; TRBD1 matches at 7 bases. The CDR3 spans 14 residues. J was trimmed by 4 bases and V by 5 bases; bases with no gene match: 10. From germline, CDR1 is SQVTM and CDR2 ANQGSEA. CDR3 amino acids: CSVTKTGSGETQYF. Here the CDR3 DNA reads TGCAGCGTTACCAAGACAGGGTCGGGAGAGACCCAGTACTTC.

Many counts were recorded for this clonotype. The gene calls are TRBV27 and TRBJ2-1; TRBD1 matches 9 bases. Trimming at V came to 4 bases and at J to 5 bases, leaving 6 bases not matched to a gene. This CDR3 region has 15 residues. Looked up from germline, CDR1 is MNHEY and CDR2 is SMNVEV (reference sequence). CDR3 amino acids: CASSSPGQGHNEQFF. Here the CDR3 DNA reads TGTGCCAGCAGTTCACCGGGACAGGGCCACAATGAGCAGTTCTTC.

There are a few counts of this clonotype. The chain recombines TRBV5-5 with TRBJ2-7; D uncertain. CDR1 is SGHKS and CDR2 is YYEKEE in the germline V gene (reference sequence). The CDR3 spans 14 residues. Trimming removed 0 bases at V and 4 bases at J, with 11 bases between. CDR3 sequence: CASSLGTVGYEQYF. In DNA, the CDR3 is TGTGCCAGCAGCTTGGGGACGGTTGGTTACGAGCAGTACTTC. The full variable domain, its missing parts supplied by reference TRBV5-5 and TRBJ2-7, is DAGVTQSPTHLIKTRGQQVTLRCSPISGHKSVSWYQQVLGQGPQFIFQYYEKEERGRGNFPDRFSARQFPNYSSELNVNALLLGDSALYLCASSLGTVGYEQYFGPGTRLTVT.